A single sample gave rise to the 30 T cell receptor beta chains below, sequenced in a study of control samples from healthy donors and cancer patients. Generated by immunoSEQ multiplex PCR, the TCRdb table keeps only in-frame clones and is missing some. The sample comprises 200,000 to 250,000 clones, around 94% of which are singletons, and about 1.6% rests with the top ten. Sequencing was performed on blood. The receptors originated from a man aged 50-59 years in good health.

J is TRBJ1-1 and V is TRBV2; possibly TRBD1 for D (5 bases). Per germline, CDR1 SNHLY and CDR2 FYNNEI. There are 14 residues in the CDR3. Trimming stripped 10 bases from V and 1 base from J, with 16 bases between. The CDR3 here is CATVSPGRNTEAFF. CDR3 DNA sequence: TGTGCCACCGTCTCTCCGGGACGGAACACTGAAGCTTTCTTT.

The chain is built from TRBV4-1 and TRBJ1-6; D perhaps matches TRBD1 (6 bases). The CDR3 sequence is 15 residues long. CDR1 and CDR2 (germline): MGHRA, YSYEKL. Trimming cost V 4 bases and J 7 bases, with 14 bases left between them. For the CDR3, the DNA is TGCGCCAGCAGCCCTTGGACAGAGAACAATTCACCCCTCCACTTT. It specifies CASSPWTENNSPLHF.

The chain carries TRBV7-8 and TRBJ2-5, with D unresolved. The CDR3 length is 16 residues. Germline V lookup: CDR1 SGHVS, CDR2 FQNEAQ. V lost 4 bases and J lost 0, with 15 bases in between. The CDR3: CASSSPPPSYQETQYF. Written as DNA, the CDR3 is TGTGCCAGCAGCTCGCCCCCCCCCTCATACCAAGAGACCCAGTACTTC.

This clone has just one count. The V call is TRBV18, the J call TRBJ1-3; D call uncertain. CDR3 length equals 19 residues. The V gene's germline CDR1 is KGHSH and CDR2 LQKENI. V dropped 0 bases and J dropped 1 base, with 19 bases sitting between them. The CDR3 is CASSPPVGSSLLSGNTIYF. CDR3 sequence (DNA): TGTGCCAGCTCACCACCCGTAGGAAGCTCCCTACTTTCTGGAAACACCATATATTTT.

The rearrangement uses TRBV12-3 or TRBV12-4 and TRBJ2-7; D ambiguous. Trimming shortened V by 4 bases and J by 6 bases, and 10 bases separated the two germline ends. This CDR3 is built from 12 residues. CDR3 nucleotides: TGTGCCAGCAGTTCACCCCCTGGCGAGCAGTACGTC. Translation gives CASSSPPGEQYV.

J is TRBJ2-2 and V is TRBV7-8; the D gene is possibly TRBD1 (6 bases). Germline V gives CDR1 SGHVS, CDR2 FQNEAQ. The CDR3 sequence is 17 residues long. Trimming took 3 bases from V and 0 from J, leaving 14 bases between them. CDR3 sequence (DNA): TGTGCCAGCAGCTTTAGGACAGCTAATTCGAACACCGGGGAGCTGTTTTTT. The encoded protein is CASSFRTANSNTGELFF.

This clone has a handful of counts. The rearrangement joins TRBV30 to TRBJ2-1; D remains ambiguous. CDR1 and CDR2 from the germline V gene are GTSNPN and SVGIG (reference sequence). This CDR3 is 14 amino acids long. V shed 2 bases and J shed 9 bases, with 17 bases lying between them. CDR3 in DNA: TGTGCCTGGAGTAAACGGTCCGGGTCGGGTGAGCAGTTCTTC. This encodes CAWSKRSGSGEQFF.

This chain connects TRBV7-9 to TRBJ1-1; D is undetermined. CDR1 and CDR2 from the germline V gene are SEHNR and FQNEAQ (reference sequence). Trimming shortened V by 5 bases and J by 8 bases, and 9 bases separated the two germline ends. The CDR3 totals 11 residues. This chain's CDR3 is CASSIPLEAFF. In nucleotides, the CDR3 is TGTGCCAGCAGCATACCTTTAGAAGCTTTCTTT.

This chain links TRBV5-6 with TRBJ1-5, with D unresolved. V lost 4 bases and J 7 bases, leaving 12 bases between the germline ends. The CDR3 totals 13 residues. Germline CDR1 SGHDT, CDR2 YYEEEE. CDR3 sequence reads: CASSPWRRQPQHF. The CDR3 bases are TGTGCCAGCAGCCCCTGGCGCCGGCAGCCCCAGCATTTT.

The genes are TRBV3-1 (or the pseudogene TRBV3-2) and TRBJ1-2; D is unresolved. V lost 1 base and J 0 bases, leaving 9 bases between the germline ends. The germline gives CDR1 LGHDT, CDR2 YNNKEL (reference sequence). There are 15 residues in the CDR3. The CDR3 nucleotides read TGTGCCAGCAGCCAAGTTGGAGCTTCTAACTATGGCTACACCTTC. Translation gives CASSQVGASNYGYTF.

This rearrangement joins TRBV5-5 to TRBJ1-5; TRBD1 matches at 7 bases. Germline CDR1 reads SGHKS; CDR2 reads YYEKEE (reference sequence). This CDR3 is built from 15 residues. Trimming at V came to 0 bases and at J to 4 bases, leaving 4 bases not matched to a gene. The CDR3 loop is CASSLDGTDNQPQHF. The CDR3 region has the DNA TGTGCCAGCAGCTTGGACGGGACAGATAATCAGCCCCAGCATTTT.

The chain combines TRBV18 with TRBJ2-7; 7 nucleotides match TRBD1. V was clipped by 3 bases and J by 5 bases; unmatched bases: 4. The germline V gene encodes CDR1 KGHSH and CDR2 LQKENI. The length of the CDR3 is 13 residues. CDR3 sequence (DNA): TGTGCCAGCTCACCGAGGGGGCTCGACGAGCAGTACTTC. Encoded protein: CASSPRGLDEQYF.

V usage is TRBV24-1 and J usage is TRBJ1-6; 9 nucleotides agree with TRBD1. The CDR3 loop spans 18 amino acids. Trimming cost V 2 bases and J 6 bases; bases outside gene matches: 10. Per the germline V gene, CDR1 is KGHDR and CDR2 is SFDVKD. CDR3 protein: CATSDSGTGPGGNSPLHF. In DNA form, the CDR3 reads TGTGCCACCAGTGATTCCGGGACAGGGCCTGGGGGTAATTCACCCCTCCACTTT.

The chain couples TRBV30 to TRBJ1-6, with a weak D call TRBD1 (5 bases). CDR1 GTSNPN and CDR2 SVGIG come from the germline V gene (reference sequence). Trimming took off 4 bases at V and 4 bases at J, with 11 bases between the two ends. The CDR3 contains 14 residues. CDR3 in DNA: TGTGCCTGGAAAATAACAGGTTATAATTCACCCCTCCACTTT. This gives the protein CAWKITGYNSPLHF.

The chain recombines TRBV3-1 (or the pseudogene TRBV3-2) with TRBJ2-6; D uncertain. V shed 0 bases and J shed 0 bases, with 0 bases lying between them. The CDR3 is made up of 14 amino acids. Germline-derived CDR1 and CDR2 are LGHDT and YNNKEL (reference sequence). CDR3 sequence reads: CASSQDSGANVLTF. Written as DNA, the CDR3 is TGTGCCAGCAGCCAAGACTCTGGGGCCAACGTCCTGACTTTC.

As DNA, the CDR3 is TGTGCCAGCAGGGGGCTAGGGGAGACTGAAGCTTTCTTT. This codes for CASRGLGETEAFF. V usage is TRBV2 and J usage is TRBJ1-1; a weak D match, TRBD1 (5 bases). The length of the CDR3 is 13 residues. CDR1 SNHLY and CDR2 FYNNEI come from the germline V gene. V gave up 6 bases and J gave up 5 bases, with 13 bases separating them. Looking up the rest from reference TRBV2 and TRBJ1-1 gives the full variable domain: EPEVTQTPSHQVTQMGQEVILRCVPISNHLYFYWYRQILGQKVEFLVSFYNNEISEKSEIFDDQFSVERPDGSNFTLKIRSTKLEDSAMYFCASRGLGETEAFFGQGTRLTVV.

The chain carries TRBV20-1 and TRBJ2-1; D might be TRBD1 or TRBD2, each matching 5 bases. The CDR3 has 14 amino acids. Germline V gene lookup returns CDR1 DFQATT and CDR2 SNEGSKA (reference sequence). V lost 3 bases, J lost 7 bases, and 16 bases lay in between. The CDR3 protein is CSASEGQGRNEQFF. The CDR3 DNA reads as TGCAGTGCTAGTGAGGGCCAGGGTAGGAATGAGCAGTTCTTC.

This clone was seen only once. The chain carries TRBV7-3 and TRBJ2-2; 10 bases fit TRBD1. This CDR3 has 15 residues. The V segment lost 8 bases and the J segment 7 bases; nucleotides outside the gene matches: 10. Looked up from germline, CDR1 is SGHTA and CDR2 is FQGTGA. For the CDR3, the DNA is TGTGCCAGCGGAGGTTGGGGGACAGGGGTCGGGGAGCTGTTTTTT. Its translation: CASGGWGTGVGELFF.

There are many counts of this clone. The chain has TRBV2 and TRBJ1-4, with a tentative D call TRBD1 (5 bases). CDR3 length equals 12 residues. Between the trimmed V and J ends, which lost 11 bases and 8 bases, there was a span of 15 bases. CDR1 is SNHLY, CDR2 FYNNEI, per germline. The CDR3 here is CAGTRGEEKLFF. In nucleotides, the CDR3 is TGTGCCGGGACCCGGGGGGAGGAAAAACTGTTTTTT.

V gene TRBV7-9 combines with J gene TRBJ2-4, with D possibly TRBD1 on 6 matching bases. V lost 4 bases, J lost 0 bases, and 13 bases lay in between. The germline V gene has CDR1 SEHNR and CDR2 FQNEAQ (reference sequence). This CDR3 has 16 residues. CDR3 nucleotides: TGTGCCAGCAGCTCTACAGGGTTACTAGCCAAAAACATTCAGTACTTC. Amino acids: CASSSTGLLAKNIQYF.

This chain uses TRBV7-8 with TRBJ2-5, with D tentatively TRBD1 (5 bases). V was trimmed by 5 bases and J by 5 bases, leaving 18 bases between them. Germline CDR1 reads SGHVS; CDR2 reads FQNEAQ. This CDR3 comprises 15 residues. DNA for the CDR3: TGTGCCAGCAGCACGCCCGGCAGGGTTTGGGAGACCCAGTACTTC. This encodes CASSTPGRVWETQYF.

The V gene is TRBV24-1, the J gene TRBJ1-1; 8 nucleotides match TRBD1. Losses at the gene ends were 4 bases for V and 10 bases for J; bases not matched to a gene: 10. Looked up from germline, CDR1 is KGHDR and CDR2 is SFDVKD. This CDR3 contains 14 residues. CDR3 nucleotides: TGTGCCACCAGTGAAGGACAGGGAGGTGTAGGAGCTTTCTTT. Translating gives CATSEGQGGVGAFF.

V is TRBV24-1 and J is TRBJ2-3; D perhaps matches TRBD2 (6 bases). In germline, CDR1 is KGHDR, CDR2 SFDVKD. The CDR3 loop spans 16 amino acids. V shed 4 bases and J shed 2 bases, with 15 bases lying between them. CDR3 loop: CATSDRGGALTDTQYF. The CDR3 coding sequence is TGTGCCACCAGTGACCGAGGCGGGGCTCTCACAGATACGCAGTATTTT.

The rearrangement links TRBV7-2 to TRBJ2-1; 10 positions agree with TRBD2. Trimming removed 5 bases from V and 4 bases from J; junction bases left unmatched: 5. The CDR3 is 15 residues long. In germline, CDR1 is SGHTA, CDR2 FQGNSA. CDR3 nucleotide sequence: TGTGCCAGCAGCCTAGGACTAGCGGAGTACAATGAGCAGTTCTTC. Encoded protein: CASSLGLAEYNEQFF. The variable domain in full, with the rest retrieved from reference TRBV7-2 and TRBJ2-1, is GAGVSQSPSNKVTEKGKDVELRCDPISGHTALYWYRQSLGQGLEFLIYFQGNSAPDKSGLPSDRFSAERTGGSVSTLTIQRTQQEDSAVYLCASSLGLAEYNEQFFGPGTRLTVL.

In this sample, this clone turned up once. This chain connects TRBV19 to TRBJ1-5, with 7 bases matching TRBD1. V gave up 6 bases and J gave up 5 bases; unmatched junction bases: 7. This CDR3 contains 14 residues. Germline assignment: CDR1 LNHDA and CDR2 SQIVND (reference sequence). The CDR3 is CASSRQGVYQPQHF. CDR3 coding DNA: TGTGCCAGTAGCCGACAGGGAGTGTATCAGCCCCAGCATTTT.

This clone has only a few counts. The genes are TRBV10-1 and TRBJ1-1, with 8 nucleotides matching TRBD1. The CDR3 covers 13 residues. The V gene's germline CDR1 is WNHNN and CDR2 SYGVQD (reference sequence). V shed 5 bases and J 5 bases; nucleotides not matched to a gene: 4. The CDR3 loop is CASSSRQGTEAFF. The CDR3 nucleotides are TGCGCCAGCAGTTCTAGACAGGGGACTGAAGCTTTCTTT.

The chain carries TRBV7-2 and TRBJ1-2; 8 positions agree with TRBD1. The CDR3 has 14 amino acids. Looked up from germline, CDR1 is SGHTA and CDR2 is FQGNSA. V shed 5 bases and J 4 bases; nucleotides not matched to a gene: 6. The CDR3: CASSVLTGGYGYTF. The CDR3 bases are TGTGCCAGCAGCGTTCTTACAGGGGGCTATGGCTACACCTTC.

The chain recombines TRBV18 with TRBJ2-7; D possibly corresponds to TRBD1 (5 bases). The CDR3 has 14 residues. Per the germline V gene, CDR1 is KGHSH and CDR2 is LQKENI. V lost 2 bases to trimming and J lost 3 bases, with 11 bases between them. CDR3 amino acids: CASSPGAPYYEQYV. DNA of the CDR3: TGTGCCAGCTCACCAGGGGCTCCGTACTACGAGCAGTACGTC.

The chain uses TRBV18 and TRBJ2-3; D is undetermined. This CDR3 contains 16 residues. CDR1 is KGHSH and CDR2 is LQKENI in the germline V gene. V lost 6 bases to trimming and J lost 0 bases, with 16 bases between them. The CDR3 region is CASSPTTVGSTDTQYF. CDR3 nucleotide sequence: TGTGCCAGCTCCCCTACCACGGTAGGCAGCACAGATACGCAGTATTTT.

The chain joins TRBV2 to TRBJ1-1; a weak D match, TRBD1 (5 bases). The germline V and J ends were trimmed by 4 bases and 5 bases, with 11 bases remaining between them. CDR1 and CDR2 (germline): SNHLY, FYNNEI. This CDR3 is built from 13 residues. The CDR3 loop is CASSGGGGTEAFF. In DNA form, the CDR3 reads TGTGCCAGCAGTGGGGGGGGAGGTACTGAAGCTTTCTTT.